The 19 T cell receptor beta chains below come from one sample, sequenced in a study of T cells in Graves' hyperthyroidism and ophthalmopathy. The CDR3 regions of TCR beta were amplified from RNA transcripts. HTBI primers drove first-round RT-PCR of the TCR CDR3. TCRdb re-derived calls from the multiplex PCR reads in MiXCR, one entry per CDR3 protein. The sample consists of approximately 210,000 distinct CDR3 sequences, 17% of them appearing once. Sample: blood. All receptors come from a man in his fifties or sixties with Graves' hyperthyroidism.

This clonotype was observed once. The chain uses TRBV28 and TRBJ1-3, with D perhaps matching TRBD1 (5 bases). The length of the CDR3 is 15 residues. Trimming took off 5 bases at V and 5 bases at J, with 16 bases between the two ends. Germline assignment: CDR1 MDHEN and CDR2 SYDVKM. CDR3 sequence (DNA): TGTGCCAGCAGTCTATCGGGACGACTACGAAACACCATATATTTT. This translates into CASSLSGRLRNTIYF. Together with reference TRBV28 and TRBJ1-3, the CDR3 gives the full variable domain: DVKVTQSSRYLVKRTGEKVFLECVQDMDHENMFWYRQDPGLGLRLIYFSYDVKMKEKGDIPEGYSVSREKKERFSLILESASTNQTSMYLCASSLSGRLRNTIYFGEGSWLTVV.

This clonotype was recorded many times. CDR3 region: CATSDQGLVAFF. CDR3 DNA: TGTGCCACCAGTGATCAGGGGCTTGTAGCTTTCTTT. V is TRBV24-1 and J is TRBJ1-1, with a weak D call TRBD1 (6 bases). CDR3 length: 12 amino acids. The V end lost 3 bases, the J end lost 10 bases, and 11 bases lay between the germline ends. Germline loops: CDR1 KGHDR, CDR2 SFDVKD.

In this sample, this clonotype turned up many times. V is TRBV27 and J is TRBJ2-2; 9 bases line up with TRBD2. V shed 7 bases and J 4 bases; nucleotides not matched to a gene: 10. Germline assignment: CDR1 MNHEY and CDR2 SMNVEV (reference sequence). The CDR3 contains 16 residues. CDR3 sequence (DNA): TGTGCCAGCACCCCCAGCGGGAGGTTGCGCACCGGGGAGCTGTTTTTT. This sequence encodes CASTPSGRLRTGELFF.

A remark on this clonotype: Given a much more abundant clone one base away, this may be a read error. This chain connects TRBV5-1 to TRBJ2-3, with a weak D call TRBD2 (5 bases). V lost 7 bases and J 4 bases, leaving 7 bases between the germline ends. This CDR3 has 11 residues. Per germline, CDR1 SGHRS and CDR2 YFSETQ. Here the CDR3 DNA reads TGCGCCAGCCAACTAGCAGATACGCAGTATTTT. Protein product: CASQLADTQYF.

This clonotype was counted many times. The chain links TRBV12-3 or TRBV12-4 to TRBJ2-3; 12 bases are shared with TRBD1. V shed 5 bases and J 4 bases; nucleotides not matched to a gene: 4. This CDR3 has 15 residues. In DNA, the CDR3 is TGTGCCAGCAGTAGCCGGGACAGGGGGCCAGATACGCAGTATTTT. As protein: CASSSRDRGPDTQYF.

The V gene is TRBV20-1, the J gene TRBJ1-5, with 10 bases matching TRBD1. J gave up 5 bases and V 0 bases, and 7 bases lay outside the gene matches. Germline assignment: CDR1 DFQATT and CDR2 SNEGSKA (reference sequence). The CDR3 contains 16 residues. CDR3 in DNA: TGCAGTGCTAGAGATTTCCGGGACAGGGGATATCAGCCCCAGCATTTT. It specifies CSARDFRDRGYQPQHF.

This clonotype was recorded many times. CDR3: CASRQSKGQGSNEQFF. Written as DNA, the CDR3 is TGTGCCAGCAGACAAAGTAAAGGACAGGGCTCTAATGAGCAGTTCTTC. The chain uses TRBV7-2 and TRBJ2-1; TRBD1 matches at 8 bases. V gave up 6 bases and J gave up 7 bases; unmatched junction bases: 14. The CDR3 sequence is 16 residues long. Germline CDR1 is SGHTA and CDR2 is FQGNSA.

The table lists this clonotype with a few counts. This chain uses TRBV20-1 with TRBJ2-1, with 11 bases identical to TRBD2. V was clipped by 4 bases and J by 4 bases; unmatched bases: 6. CDR3 size: 15 residues. Germline CDR1 DFQATT, CDR2 SNEGSKA (reference sequence). This CDR3 reads CSAKVAGGWYNEQFF. CDR3 bases: TGCAGTGCTAAAGTAGCGGGAGGGTGGTACAATGAGCAGTTCTTC.

The chain has TRBV10-3 and TRBJ1-2; no clear D. In germline, CDR1 is ENHRY, CDR2 SYGVKD. The germline V and J ends were trimmed by 6 bases and 0 bases, with 11 bases remaining between them. This CDR3 spans 14 amino acids. This chain's CDR3 is CAIRLDGANYGYTF. CDR3 nucleotides: TGTGCCATCAGATTAGACGGAGCTAACTATGGCTACACCTTC.

Many counts were recorded for this clonotype. This chain joins TRBV27 and TRBJ2-3; TRBD1 matches 8 bases. Germline CDR1 is MNHEY and CDR2 is SMNVEV (reference sequence). After removal of 5 bases from V and 5 bases from J, the junction contained 9 bases not matched to a gene. The CDR3 totals 15 residues. Written as DNA, the CDR3 is TGTGCCAGCAGTAAGAGACAGGGGACGGTAGATACGCAGTATTTT. Its protein is CASSKRQGTVDTQYF.

This clonotype was recorded at least ten times. This chain joins TRBV3-1 and TRBJ1-2; weak D call: TRBD1 (6 bases). This CDR3 contains 14 residues. Between the trimmed V and J ends, which lost 3 bases and 10 bases, there was a span of 18 bases. Germline lookup yields CDR1 LGHDT and CDR2 YNNKEL (reference sequence). The CDR3 reads CASSQTSGRQAYTF. In DNA, the CDR3 is TGTGCCAGCAGCCAGACCTCCGGGCGACAGGCCTACACCTTC.

V is TRBV28 and J is TRBJ1-2, with D hard to call. Trimming removed 7 bases at V and 3 bases at J, with 12 bases between. Germline CDR1 and CDR2: MDHEN and SYDVKM. CDR3 length: 13 residues. This CDR3 reads CASTAGLDYGYTF. In DNA form, the CDR3 reads TGTGCCAGCACCGCGGGGTTGGACTATGGCTACACCTTC.

Concerning this clonotype itself: The junction and the germline gene differ at one end; a read error may be behind it. For the CDR3, the DNA is TGCGCCAGCAGCCAAGCTCGGACTTTGGATTCACCCCTCCACTTT. This gives the protein CASSQARTLDSPLHF. This rearrangement joins TRBV7-9 to TRBJ1-6; D gene unclear. CDR3 length: 15 residues. Germline values: CDR1 SEHNR, CDR2 FQNEAQ (reference sequence).

This clonotype appeared a few times. The DNA of the CDR3 is TGTGCCAGCAGCCAAGCCTCACCCAGGTCGCGCTACGAGCAGTACTTC. Translated, it gives CASSQASPRSRYEQYF. V is TRBV14 and J is TRBJ2-7; D gene uncertain. Trimming pared 1 base from V and 3 bases from J, leaving 16 bases between. The CDR3 sequence is 16 residues long. Germline assignment: CDR1 SGHDN and CDR2 FVKESK.

This clonotype was counted at least ten times. The chain is built from TRBV3-1 and TRBJ2-1; tentatively, D is TRBD1 (5 bases). The V end lost 0 bases, the J end lost 4 bases, and 16 bases lay between the germline ends. Germline assignment: CDR1 LGHDT and CDR2 YNNKEL (reference sequence). This CDR3 has 17 residues. In DNA form, the CDR3 reads TGTGCCAGCAGCCAAGACCCCGACAGTTTGGGGTACAATGAGCAGTTCTTC. It yields the protein CASSQDPDSLGYNEQFF.

In regard to this clonotype: This may stem from a read error, because a much larger clone lies one nucleotide away. The chain recombines TRBV28 with TRBJ2-7; 8 nucleotides align to TRBD1. The CDR3 sequence is 14 residues long. Germline loops: CDR1 MDHEN, CDR2 SYDVKM. Here the CDR3 DNA reads TGTGCCAGCAGTGCCTGGACAGGGTCCTACGGGCAGTACTTC. It translates to CASSAWTGSYGQYF.

The chain recombines TRBV27 with TRBJ1-2; 8 nucleotides match TRBD1. The CDR3 extends over 17 amino acids. J lost 4 bases, V lost 2 bases, and 12 bases had no gene match. CDR1 and CDR2 (germline): MNHEY, SMNVEV (reference sequence). The CDR3 DNA reads as TGTGCCAGCAGTTTAATGGCAGGGGGCAAGCGGTCCTATGGCTACACCTTC. This translates into CASSLMAGGKRSYGYTF.

V and J are TRBV28 and TRBJ2-7, with TRBD1 identical over 8 bases. This CDR3 region has 13 residues. V was clipped by 5 bases and J by 5 bases; unmatched bases: 5. Germline values: CDR1 MDHEN, CDR2 SYDVKM. The CDR3 protein is CASSPRGRHEQYF. The CDR3 DNA follows: TGTGCCAGCAGTCCCAGGGGGCGGCACGAGCAGTACTTC.

There are many counts of this clonotype. The J gene is TRBJ1-1, the V gene TRBV29-1, with 12 bases lining up with TRBD1. The germline V gene encodes CDR1 SQVTM and CDR2 ANQGSEA. The CDR3 totals 13 residues. The V segment lost 6 bases and the J segment 5 bases; nucleotides outside the gene matches: 4. The CDR3 here is CSVGQGAGTEAFF. The CDR3, as DNA: TGCAGCGTGGGACAGGGGGCAGGGACTGAAGCTTTCTTT.